This T cell receptor beta chain was sequenced for a study of blood T cell repertoires in COVID-19. Across the study: T cells, B-cell-depleted T cells, or PBMCs supplied cDNA or gDNA.

In the original processing: Reference gene primer amplification gave estimated nucleated cell counts. The method was immunoSEQ multiplex PCR; TCRdb's version includes in-frame clones alone and lacks a portion of them. V, J and clone size were drawn from that table, and D and trimming were deduced from the DNA. The data contain some 250,000 clones, roughly 90% of them seen just once; the ten biggest clones take up over 2%. Trimming cost V 0 bases and J 3 bases, with 7 bases left between them. Germline assignment: CDR1 SGHNT and CDR2 YYREEE (reference sequence). The CDR3 has 14 residues. This clonotype was obtained from a man aged 30 to 39 who had recovered from COVID-19. Input material: peripheral blood. V gene TRBV5-4 combines with J gene TRBJ2-1; D uncertain. The CDR3 loop is CASSLGSDYNEQFF. DNA of the CDR3: TGTGCCAGCAGCTTGGGGTCAGACTACAATGAGCAGTTCTTC.